These 13 T cell receptor beta chains originate from one sample sequenced in a study of cytomegalovirus exposure and HLA in healthy donors. Amplification used 60 Vbeta primers and 13 Jbeta primers. The repertoire was sequenced with immunoSEQ multiplex PCR; TCRdb's copy has only in-frame clones and lacks some. The sample lists 100,000 to 120,000 clones, 82% occurring once. The sequenced sample was PBMCs. These TCRs come from a woman between 18 and 29 years old in good health and CMV-seronegative.

The J gene is TRBJ1-4, the V gene TRBV5-7; no definite D call. TRBV5-7 is an ORF, with its function uncertain. With 2 bases removed from V and 4 bases from J, the gap between germline ends came to 6 bases. The CDR3 has 13 amino acids. The CDR3 region has the DNA TGTGCCAGCAGCTTTCAACTTAATGAAAAACTGTTTTTT. Translation: CASSFQLNEKLFF.

This clone is a singleton in its sample. The chain employs TRBV5-1 and TRBJ2-2; 7 nucleotides line up with TRBD1. Germline V gene lookup returns CDR1 SGHRS and CDR2 YFSETQ. V lost 4 bases and J lost 1; bases outside the gene matches: 4. The CDR3 length is 15 residues. The CDR3 loop reads CASSRGQMNTGELFF. The CDR3 DNA reads TGCGCCAGCAGCCGGGGACAGATGAACACCGGGGAGCTGTTTTTT.

The chain uses TRBV7-2 and TRBJ2-3; D perhaps matches TRBD2 (5 bases). The V end lost 5 bases, the J end lost 4 bases, and 16 bases lay between the germline ends. Per the germline V gene, CDR1 is SGHTA and CDR2 is FQGNSA. The CDR3 contains 15 residues. CDR3 residues: CASSGSAEKADTQYF. The CDR3, as DNA: TGTGCCAGCAGCGGATCAGCGGAAAAGGCAGATACGCAGTATTTT.

The chain has TRBV19 and TRBJ1-5; 7 positions match TRBD1. This CDR3 spans 13 amino acids. From germline, CDR1 is LNHDA and CDR2 SQIVND (reference sequence). V shed 7 bases and J 3 bases; nucleotides not matched to a gene: 3. The CDR3 region is CASTGQNNQPQHF. The CDR3 DNA is TGTGCCAGTACGGGACAGAACAATCAGCCCCAGCATTTT.

This sequence joins TRBV9 and TRBJ2-1; D is perhaps TRBD1 (5 bases). CDR1 and CDR2 from the germline V gene are SGDLS and YYNGEE. The V end lost 0 bases, the J end lost 4 bases, and 11 bases lay between the germline ends. The CDR3 totals 15 residues. The CDR3 sequence is CASSVEDRGYNEQFF. The DNA for the CDR3 is TGTGCCAGCAGCGTAGAAGATAGGGGATACAATGAGCAGTTCTTC.

The table lists this clone with a count of one. The genes are TRBV5-8 and TRBJ2-4, with a tentative D call TRBD1 (6 bases). V lost 2 bases to trimming and J lost 0 bases, with 9 bases between them. The CDR3 length is 15 residues. Germline CDR1 and CDR2: SGHTS and YDEGEE. CDR3 protein: CASSLGQLAKNIQYF. CDR3 DNA: TGTGCCAGCAGCTTAGGACAGCTAGCCAAAAACATTCAGTACTTC.

The chain employs TRBV5-1 and TRBJ2-4; the D is unclear. Germline V lookup: CDR1 SGHRS, CDR2 YFSETQ. V shed 0 bases and J shed 7 bases, with 11 bases lying between them. The CDR3 loop spans 14 amino acids. CDR3 DNA: TGCGCCAGCAGCTTGGGGCAGAGGTTCAACATTCAGTACTTC. Protein: CASSLGQRFNIQYF.

The chain employs TRBV4-3 and TRBJ2-3, with 7 positions matching TRBD2. Unmatched junction bases numbered 12, after V lost 4 bases and J lost 2 bases. The CDR3 sequence is 17 residues long. Germline V CDR1 and CDR2: LGHNA, YSLEER. This CDR3 is CASSRDAAGYNTDTQYF. The CDR3 coding sequence is TGCGCCAGCAGCCGGGATGCAGCGGGGTACAACACAGATACGCAGTATTTT.

The chain carries TRBV18 and TRBJ2-7, with D tentatively TRBD1 (5 bases). The CDR3 has 13 residues. Between the trimmed V and J ends, which lost 6 bases and 5 bases, there was a span of 14 bases. CDR1 and CDR2 (germline): KGHSH, LQKENI. This CDR3 is CASSSRTPDEQYF. CDR3 coding DNA: TGTGCCAGCTCTTCGCGGACACCAGACGAGCAGTACTTC.

V gene TRBV6-1 combines with J gene TRBJ1-3; D gene uncertain. The CDR3 runs to 14 residues. V was cut by 7 bases and J by 4 bases, with 14 bases left in between. CDR1 MNHNS and CDR2 SASEGT come from the germline V gene. As DNA, the CDR3 is TGTGCCAGCACGAGTCAGGCGGGGGGAAACACCATATATTTT. Amino acids: CASTSQAGGNTIYF.

V is TRBV11-2 and J is TRBJ2-3; no clear D. In germline, CDR1 is SGHAT, CDR2 FQNNGV. This CDR3 contains 13 residues. Trimming removed 4 bases from V and 2 bases from J, with 7 bases in between. CDR3 bases: TGTGCCAGCAGCTCTTACAACACAGATACGCAGTATTTT. Protein product: CASSSYNTDTQYF.

This chain joins TRBV4-1 and TRBJ1-1; 9 bases agree with TRBD1. CDR1 MGHRA and CDR2 YSYEKL come from the germline V gene. The CDR3 is 19 amino acids. J gave up 1 base and V 2 bases, and 14 bases lay outside the gene matches. The CDR3 spells CASSQQTPGTGMRNTEAFF. For the CDR3, the DNA is TGCGCCAGCAGCCAACAAACCCCCGGGACAGGGATGAGGAACACTGAAGCTTTCTTT.

This chain connects TRBV28 to TRBJ1-1; the D is unclear. Deletions cut 5 bases from V and 1 base from J, with 20 bases between. Germline V gives CDR1 MDHEN, CDR2 SYDVKM. This CDR3 is 17 amino acids long. The CDR3 DNA reads TGTGCCAGCAGTAACCGGGCCGGGGTTTGGGCGAACACTGAAGCTTTCTTT. Its translation is CASSNRAGVWANTEAFF.